This T cell receptor beta chain was sequenced for a study of T-cell memory formation after mild COVID-19. Study information: TCR clusters were mostly confined to one donor each. General study results and limits: Clones from the second wave (peaking day 37) had unconfirmed SARS-CoV-2 specificity. Those CD4+ clones that contracted were mainly in CM and EM (CD8+ ones in EMRA).

This clonotype showed up just a few times. Antigen: not known. TCRdb re-called the 5' RACE reads through MiXCR, storing one row per CDR3 protein. The table has approximately 580,000 distinct CDR3 sequences, roughly 20% seen once. V lost 5 bases and J lost 3, with 7 bases in between. The length of the CDR3 is 12 residues. The rearrangement links TRBV12-3 or TRBV12-4 to TRBJ1-1, with D unclear. This receptor was taken from an adult woman who had mild COVID-19 (a few samples of this study predate the infection). Cell type and time point are not known. Sequencing used PBMCs or a T cell subset sorted from them (not recorded which). The CDR3 loop is CASSQADTEAFF. As DNA, the CDR3 is TGTGCCAGCAGTCAGGCTGACACTGAAGCTTTCTTT.